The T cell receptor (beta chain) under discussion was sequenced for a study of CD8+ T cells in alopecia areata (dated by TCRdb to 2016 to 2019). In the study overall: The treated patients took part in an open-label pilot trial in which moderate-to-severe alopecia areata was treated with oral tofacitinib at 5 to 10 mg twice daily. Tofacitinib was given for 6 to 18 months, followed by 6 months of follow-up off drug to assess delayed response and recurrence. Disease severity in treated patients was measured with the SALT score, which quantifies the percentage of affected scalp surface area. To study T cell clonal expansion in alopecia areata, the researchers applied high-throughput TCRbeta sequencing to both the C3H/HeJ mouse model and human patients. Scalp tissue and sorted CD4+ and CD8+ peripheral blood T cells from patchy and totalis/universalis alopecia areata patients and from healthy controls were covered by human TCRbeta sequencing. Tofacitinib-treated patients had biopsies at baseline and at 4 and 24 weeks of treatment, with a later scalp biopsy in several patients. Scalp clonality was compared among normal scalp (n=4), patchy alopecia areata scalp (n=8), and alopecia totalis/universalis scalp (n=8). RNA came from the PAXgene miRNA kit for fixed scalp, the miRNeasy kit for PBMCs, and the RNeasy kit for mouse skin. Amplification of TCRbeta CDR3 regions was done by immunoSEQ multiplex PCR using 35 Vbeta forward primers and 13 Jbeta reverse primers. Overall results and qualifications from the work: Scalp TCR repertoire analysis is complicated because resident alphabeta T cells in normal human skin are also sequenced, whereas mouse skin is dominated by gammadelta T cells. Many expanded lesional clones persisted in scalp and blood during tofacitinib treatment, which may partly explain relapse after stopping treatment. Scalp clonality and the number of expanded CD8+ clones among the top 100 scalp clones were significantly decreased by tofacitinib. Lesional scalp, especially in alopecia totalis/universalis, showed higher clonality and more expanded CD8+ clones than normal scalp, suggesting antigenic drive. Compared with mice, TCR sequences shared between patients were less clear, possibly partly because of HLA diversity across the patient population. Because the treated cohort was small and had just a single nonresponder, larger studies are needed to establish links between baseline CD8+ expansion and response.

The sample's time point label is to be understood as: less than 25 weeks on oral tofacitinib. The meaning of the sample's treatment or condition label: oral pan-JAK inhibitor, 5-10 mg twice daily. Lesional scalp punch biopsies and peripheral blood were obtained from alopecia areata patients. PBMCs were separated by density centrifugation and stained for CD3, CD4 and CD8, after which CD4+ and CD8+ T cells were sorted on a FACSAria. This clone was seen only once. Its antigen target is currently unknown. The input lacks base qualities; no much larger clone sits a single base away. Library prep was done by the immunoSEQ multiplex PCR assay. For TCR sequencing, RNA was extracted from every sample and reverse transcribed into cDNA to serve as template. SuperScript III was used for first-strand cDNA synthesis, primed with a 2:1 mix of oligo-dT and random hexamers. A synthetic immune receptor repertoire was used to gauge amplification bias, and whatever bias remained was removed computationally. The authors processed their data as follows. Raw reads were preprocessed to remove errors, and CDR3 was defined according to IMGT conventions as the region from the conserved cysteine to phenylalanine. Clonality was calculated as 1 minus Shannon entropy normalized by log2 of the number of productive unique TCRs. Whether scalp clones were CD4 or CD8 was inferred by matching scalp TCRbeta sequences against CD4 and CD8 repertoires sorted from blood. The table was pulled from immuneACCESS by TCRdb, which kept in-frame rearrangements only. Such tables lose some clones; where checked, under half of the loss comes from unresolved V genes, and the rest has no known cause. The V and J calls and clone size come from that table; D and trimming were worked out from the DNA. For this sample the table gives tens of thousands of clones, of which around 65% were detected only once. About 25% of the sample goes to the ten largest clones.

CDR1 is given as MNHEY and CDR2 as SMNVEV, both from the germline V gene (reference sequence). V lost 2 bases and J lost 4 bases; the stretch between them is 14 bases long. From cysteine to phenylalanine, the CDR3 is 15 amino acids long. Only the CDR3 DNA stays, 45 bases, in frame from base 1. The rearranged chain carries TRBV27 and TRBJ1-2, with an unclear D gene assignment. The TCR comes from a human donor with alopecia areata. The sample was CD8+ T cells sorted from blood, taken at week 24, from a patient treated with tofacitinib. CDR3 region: CASSLSQAGTYGYTF. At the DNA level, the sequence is TGTGCCAGCAGTTTAAGTCAGGCCGGCACCTATGGCTACACCTTC.